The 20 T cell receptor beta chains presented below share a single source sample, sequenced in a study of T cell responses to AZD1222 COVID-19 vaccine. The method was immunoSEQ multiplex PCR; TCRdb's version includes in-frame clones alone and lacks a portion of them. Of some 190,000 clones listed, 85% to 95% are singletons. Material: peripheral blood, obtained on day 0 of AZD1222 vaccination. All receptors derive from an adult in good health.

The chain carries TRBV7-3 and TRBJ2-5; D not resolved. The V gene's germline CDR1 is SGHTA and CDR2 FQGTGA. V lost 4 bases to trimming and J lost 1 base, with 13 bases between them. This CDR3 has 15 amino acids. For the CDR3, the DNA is TGTGCCAGCAGCTCCGGGCGTGGCCTCCAAGAGACCCAGTACTTC. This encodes CASSSGRGLQETQYF.

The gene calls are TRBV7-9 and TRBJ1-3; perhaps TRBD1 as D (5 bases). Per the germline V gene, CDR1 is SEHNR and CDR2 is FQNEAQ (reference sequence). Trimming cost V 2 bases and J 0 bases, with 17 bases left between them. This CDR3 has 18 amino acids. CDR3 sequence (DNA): TGTGCCAGCAGCTTACGACGTGGGGCAGGAAGCTCTGGAAACACCATATATTTT. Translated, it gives CASSLRRGAGSSGNTIYF.

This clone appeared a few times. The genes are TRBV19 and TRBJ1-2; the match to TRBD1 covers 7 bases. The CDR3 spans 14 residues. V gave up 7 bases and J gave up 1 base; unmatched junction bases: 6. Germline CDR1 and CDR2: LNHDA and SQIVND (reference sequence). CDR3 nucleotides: TGTGCCAGTACCGAAGGGGACAGTAACTATGGCTACACCTTC. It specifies CASTEGDSNYGYTF.

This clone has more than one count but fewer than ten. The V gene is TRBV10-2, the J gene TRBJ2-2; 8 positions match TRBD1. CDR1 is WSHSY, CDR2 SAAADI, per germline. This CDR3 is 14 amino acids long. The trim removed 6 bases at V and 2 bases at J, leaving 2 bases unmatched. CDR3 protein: CASRGTGNTGELFF. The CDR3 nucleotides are TGCGCCAGCAGAGGGACAGGTAACACCGGGGAGCTGTTTTTT.

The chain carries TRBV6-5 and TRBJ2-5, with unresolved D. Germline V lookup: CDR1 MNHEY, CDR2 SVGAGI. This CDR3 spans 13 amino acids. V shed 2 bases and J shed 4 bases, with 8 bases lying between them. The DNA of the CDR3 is TGTGCCAGCAGTTACCGAACGGGAGAGACCCAGTACTTC. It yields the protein CASSYRTGETQYF.

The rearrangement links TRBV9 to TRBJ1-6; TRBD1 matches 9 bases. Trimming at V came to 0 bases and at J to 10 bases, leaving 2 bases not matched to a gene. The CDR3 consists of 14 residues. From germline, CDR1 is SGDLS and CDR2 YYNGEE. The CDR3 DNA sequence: TGTGCCAGCAGCGTAGCAGGACAGGGGTCACCCCTCCACTTT. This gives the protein CASSVAGQGSPLHF.

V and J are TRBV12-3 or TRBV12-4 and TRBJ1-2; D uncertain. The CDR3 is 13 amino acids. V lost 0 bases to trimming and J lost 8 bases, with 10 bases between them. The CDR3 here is CASSLAGKGGYTF. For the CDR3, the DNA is TGTGCCAGCAGTTTAGCAGGGAAAGGGGGCTACACCTTC.

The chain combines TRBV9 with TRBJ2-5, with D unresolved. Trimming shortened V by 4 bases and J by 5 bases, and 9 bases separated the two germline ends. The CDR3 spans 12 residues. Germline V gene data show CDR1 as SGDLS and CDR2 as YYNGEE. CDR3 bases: TGTGCCAGCAGCACGCTATTTGAGACCCAGTACTTC. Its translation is CASSTLFETQYF. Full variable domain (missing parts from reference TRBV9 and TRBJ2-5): DSGVTQTPKHLITATGQRVTLRCSPRSGDLSVYWYQQSLDQGLQFLIQYYNGEERAKGNILERFSAQQFPDLHSELNLSSLELGDSALYFCASSTLFETQYFGPGTRLLVL.

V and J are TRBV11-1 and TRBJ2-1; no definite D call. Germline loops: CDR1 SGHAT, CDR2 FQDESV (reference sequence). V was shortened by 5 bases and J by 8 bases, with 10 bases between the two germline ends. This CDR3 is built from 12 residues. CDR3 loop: CASSVSRDEQFF. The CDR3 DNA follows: TGTGCCAGCAGCGTTTCACGCGATGAGCAGTTCTTC. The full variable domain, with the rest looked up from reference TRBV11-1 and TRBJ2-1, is EAEVAQSPRYKITEKSQAVAFWCDPISGHATLYWYRQILGQGPELLVQFQDESVVDDSQLPKDRFSAERLKGVDSTLKIQPAELGDSAMYLCASSVSRDEQFFGPGTRLTVL.

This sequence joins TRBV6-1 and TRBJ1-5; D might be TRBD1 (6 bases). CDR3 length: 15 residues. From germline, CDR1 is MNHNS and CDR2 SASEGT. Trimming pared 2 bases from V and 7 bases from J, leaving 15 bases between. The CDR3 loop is CASSERGRFAQPQHF. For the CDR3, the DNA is TGTGCCAGCAGTGAACGGGGGCGTTTCGCCCAGCCCCAGCATTTT.

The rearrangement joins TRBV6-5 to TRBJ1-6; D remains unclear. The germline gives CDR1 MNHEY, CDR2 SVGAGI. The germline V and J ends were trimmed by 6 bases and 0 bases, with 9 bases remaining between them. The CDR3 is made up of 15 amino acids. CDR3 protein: CASRQASSYNSPLHF. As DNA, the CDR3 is TGTGCCAGCAGACAAGCGAGCTCCTATAATTCACCCCTCCACTTT.

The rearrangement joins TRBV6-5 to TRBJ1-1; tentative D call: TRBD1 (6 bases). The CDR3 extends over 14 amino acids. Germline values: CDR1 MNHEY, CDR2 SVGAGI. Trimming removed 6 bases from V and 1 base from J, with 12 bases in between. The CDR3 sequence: CASSPGTSNTEAFF. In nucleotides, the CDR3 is TGTGCCAGCAGCCCCGGGACATCGAACACTGAAGCTTTCTTT.

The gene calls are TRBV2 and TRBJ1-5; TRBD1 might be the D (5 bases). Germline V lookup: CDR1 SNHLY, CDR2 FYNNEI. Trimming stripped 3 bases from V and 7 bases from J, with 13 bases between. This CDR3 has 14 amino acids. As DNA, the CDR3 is TGTGCCAGCAGTGACGCAAGGGGAAGACAGCCCCAGCATTTT. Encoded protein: CASSDARGRQPQHF.

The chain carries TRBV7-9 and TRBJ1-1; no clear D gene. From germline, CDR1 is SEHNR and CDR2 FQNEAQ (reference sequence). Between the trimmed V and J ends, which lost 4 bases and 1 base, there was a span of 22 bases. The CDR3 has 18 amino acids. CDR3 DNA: TGTGCCAGCAGCTGGGCGCAAATCGGCCGGAGAAAGAACACTGAAGCTTTCTTT. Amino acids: CASSWAQIGRRKNTEAFF.

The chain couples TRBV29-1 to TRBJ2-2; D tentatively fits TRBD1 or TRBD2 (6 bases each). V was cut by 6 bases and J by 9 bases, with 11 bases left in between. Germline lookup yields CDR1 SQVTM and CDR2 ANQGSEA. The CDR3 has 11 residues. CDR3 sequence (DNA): TGCAGCGTCGAGGGGGGCCGGGAGCTGTTTTTT. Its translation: CSVEGGRELFF.

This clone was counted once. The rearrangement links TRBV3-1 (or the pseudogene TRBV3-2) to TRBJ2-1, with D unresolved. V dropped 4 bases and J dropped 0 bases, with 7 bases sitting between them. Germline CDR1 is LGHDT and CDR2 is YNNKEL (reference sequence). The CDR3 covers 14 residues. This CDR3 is CASSPVRSYNEQFF. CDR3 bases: TGTGCCAGCAGCCCGGTGCGCTCCTACAATGAGCAGTTCTTC.

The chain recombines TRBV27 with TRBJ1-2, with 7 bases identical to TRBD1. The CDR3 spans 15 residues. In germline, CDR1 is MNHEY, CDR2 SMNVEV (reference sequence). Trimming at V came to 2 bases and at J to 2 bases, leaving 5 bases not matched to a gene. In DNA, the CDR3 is TGTGCCAGCAGTTTAACAGGGGTAAAAAACTATGGCTACACCTTC. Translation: CASSLTGVKNYGYTF.

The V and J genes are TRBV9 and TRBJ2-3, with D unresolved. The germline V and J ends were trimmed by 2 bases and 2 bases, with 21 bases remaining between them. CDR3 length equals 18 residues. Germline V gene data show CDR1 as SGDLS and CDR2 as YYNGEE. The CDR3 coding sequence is TGTGCCAGCAGCGTCTTATCACACCCCCGATCCCACACAGATACGCAGTATTTT. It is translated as CASSVLSHPRSHTDTQYF.

The CDR3 DNA reads as TGTGCCAGTAGTGCTCTGAAAAGCTCCTACAATGAGCAGTTCTTC. Protein product: CASSALKSSYNEQFF. The chain recombines TRBV19 with TRBJ2-1; D gene uncertain. The CDR3 contains 15 residues. In germline, CDR1 is LNHDA, CDR2 SQIVND (reference sequence). Trimming cost V 5 bases and J 0 bases, with 11 bases left between them.

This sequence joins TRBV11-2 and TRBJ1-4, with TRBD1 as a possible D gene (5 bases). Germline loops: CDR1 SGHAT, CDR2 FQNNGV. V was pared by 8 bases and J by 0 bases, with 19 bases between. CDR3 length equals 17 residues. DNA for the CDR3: TGTGCCAGCCTCAAAGGGAGGGGAACTGCAACTAATGAAAAACTGTTTTTT. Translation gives CASLKGRGTATNEKLFF.